This T cell receptor (beta chain) was captured in a study of T cell responses to AZD1222 COVID-19 vaccine. Study outcomes and limitations: Donors were chiefly white British, with a greater number of females, and clonal diversity was perhaps underestimated.

As concerns this clone: Its antigen is unknown.

CDR3 length equals 14 residues. V lost 5 bases, J lost 2 bases, and 9 bases lay in between. CDR1 and CDR2 (germline): SEHNR, FQNEAQ (reference sequence). TCRdb keeps only in-frame clones here, not all; method: immunoSEQ multiplex PCR. The data hold under 130,000 clones, with 92% observed a single time. The rearrangement uses TRBV7-9 and TRBJ2-2; the D is unclear. The source of this sequence is an adult in good health. Specimen: peripheral blood, collected on day 0 of AZD1222 vaccination. The CDR3 spells CASSKSSNTGELFF. The CDR3 DNA sequence: TGTGCCAGCAGCAAATCTAGTAACACCGGGGAGCTGTTTTTT.